The entry below gives a single T cell receptor beta chain sequence along with its context. Its antigen remains unknown. This sample is drawn from a study of shared clonotypes between healthy human individuals. The study's findings and limits: Around 4.7% was the fraction of naive CD4 clonotypes found shared across a few donors.

The assay was run at deep level. TCRdb's copy holds only in-frame clones and misses some; the assay was immunoSEQ multiplex PCR. The table records roughly 1,800,000 clones, about 95% of them present only once. CD8 cells classed as naive were CD45RO-negative and positively selected for CCR7, excluding terminally differentiated effector memory CD45RA+ cells. Per the germline V gene, CDR1 is SGHRS and CDR2 is YFSETQ. This CDR3 comprises 12 residues. Trimming took off 3 bases at V and 7 bases at J, with 7 bases between the two ends. V usage is TRBV5-1 and J usage is TRBJ2-2; D call uncertain. The sequence derives from a man younger than 30 in good health. The specimen sequenced was naive CD8+ T cells sorted from blood. CDR3 loop: CASSWDIGELFF. CDR3 sequence (DNA): TGCGCCAGCAGCTGGGATATCGGGGAGCTGTTTTTT.